This T cell receptor (beta chain) is from a study of blood T cell repertoires in COVID-19. Study-wide background: Samples of COVID-19 (acute and convalescent) were obtained from the United States, Italy and Spain. T cells, B-cell-depleted T cells, or PBMCs provided the cDNA or gDNA that served as material.

After removal of 4 bases from V and 2 bases from J, the junction contained 7 bases not matched to a gene. This CDR3 is 16 amino acids long. The germline V gene has CDR1 KGHDR and CDR2 SFDVKD. Methods used by the authors: Amplification of reference gene primers was used by the study to estimate nucleated cell counts. This table comes from immunoSEQ multiplex PCR, and its TCRdb copy is limited to in-frame clones, with some not included. The V and J calls and the clone size are those of that table, but D and trimming were determined from the DNA. The sample lists about 200,000 clones, 65% to 90% seen once, with approximately 13% in the top ten.

V and J are TRBV24-1 and TRBJ2-1; 7 nucleotides align to TRBD1. What was sequenced was peripheral blood. This sequence originates from a human donor in a cohort sampled during active COVID-19. CDR3 sequence (DNA): TGTGCCACCAGTGACCAAACAGGGGTTACCTACAATGAGCAGTTCTTC. Encoded protein: CATSDQTGVTYNEQFF.